This T cell receptor beta chain was sequenced for a study of OX40 agonist ivuxolimab in advanced cancers. Context from the whole study: Ivuxolimab was a fully human IgG2 agonistic monoclonal antibody targeting the costimulatory receptor OX40 (CD134). Intravenous ivuxolimab was administered to patients every 2 weeks at six dose levels: 0.01, 0.1, 0.3, 1.5, 3 and 10 mg/kg. Of the roughly 53 patients in dose escalation, some 20 had hepatocellular carcinoma, around 15 had melanoma, 9 had renal cell carcinoma and 9 had head and neck cancer. The dose-escalation cohort was about 86% male with a mean age of about 60 years, ranging from 23 to 79. Prior anti-PD-1, anti-PD-L1 or anti-CTLA-4 therapy was permitted, and checkpoint inhibitors had been received by roughly 40% of dose-escalation patients. Three dose-escalation patients achieved partial responses, one with hepatocellular carcinoma and two with cutaneous melanoma. Peripheral TCRbeta sequencing aimed to test whether ivuxolimab altered TCR sequence diversity and caused clonal T-cell expansion. The paper reports the monotherapy dose-escalation portion (N of about 54 patients) of the phase I ivuxolimab trial.

The trial excluded patients who had a history of autoimmune disease or who were on systemic immunosuppression. In every dose cohort, peripheral blood was drawn for TCR sequencing at baseline, cycle 4 day 1, and cycle 7 day 1. The samples were drawn from a first-in-human, open-label, multicenter phase I dose-escalation trial of ivuxolimab. Adults with locally advanced or metastatic melanoma, renal cell carcinoma, hepatocellular carcinoma or head and neck squamous cell carcinoma were enrolled in the trial. Before TCR sequencing, CD4+ T cells and CD8+ T cells were sorted from peripheral blood as separate populations. For sequencing of the TCRbeta CDR3 region, genomic DNA was extracted from the sorted cells. The immunoSEQ Assay was used for sequencing of TCRbeta CDR3 regions. TCRdb obtained this table from immuneACCESS and retained in-frame rearrangements with V and J assigned. These tables miss some clones; where compared with another copy, unresolved V genes account for less than half of the shortfall, and the remainder is unexplained. The sample data list about 7,700 clones, and approximately 79% of these were observed just once. The ten largest make up around 36% of the sample.

Comments on this clone: Its antigen is still unknown. No much larger clonotype is one base removed from it; base qualities were not supplied.

The research as a whole found: After ivuxolimab, CD8+ T cells had more expanded clones than CD4+ T cells on average. In the 0.1-3.0 mg/kg groups, partial responders were among the patients with the lowest normalized peripheral clonal expansion, particularly in CD8+ T cells. Antigen specificity was not determined for the clonally expanded peripheral T cells. Low levels of normalized T-cell clonal expansion were also seen in some patients who did not respond. Clonal expansion of both CD4+ and CD8+ blood T cells was observed from baseline to week 6 at doses 0.1 to 3.0 mg/kg.

Reading from cysteine to phenylalanine, the CDR3 counts 15 amino acids. The entry retains the CDR3 DNA only, 45 bases that are in frame from base 1. V is pared back by 5 bases and J by 3 bases, with 16 bases lying between the germline termini. According to the germline V gene (reference sequence), CDR1 reads GTSNPN and CDR2 reads SVGIG. The sequences come from CD4+ or CD8+ T cells sorted from blood, collected in a trial of the OX40 agonist ivuxolimab. This sequence was found in an adult with an advanced solid tumor such as melanoma, head and neck, liver or kidney cancer. The chain couples TRBV30 to TRBJ2-2, and TRBD2 may be the D gene, going by 7 matching bases. The CDR3 protein: CAWSPGGRDTGELFF. The DNA sequence reads TGTGCCTGGTCACCCGGGGGGCGCGACACCGGGGAGCTGTTTTTT.